This T cell receptor (beta chain) came from a study of control samples from healthy donors and cancer patients. Measured with immunoSEQ multiplex PCR; TCRdb has only the in-frame clones, and not every one. The table lists about 60,000 clones, around 90% of them singletons, with less than 4% in the top ten. The germline V gene has CDR1 SGHTA and CDR2 FQGNSA. The length of the CDR3 is 13 residues. The V end lost 1 base, the J end lost 3 bases, and 6 bases lay between the germline ends. The source material was blood. The TCR was taken from a man aged 45-65 years in good health. The rearrangement uses TRBV7-2 and TRBJ1-1; D might be TRBD1 (5 bases). The CDR3 sequence is CASSLGQHTEAFF. In DNA, the CDR3 is TGTGCCAGCAGCTTAGGACAGCACACTGAAGCTTTCTTT.